This TCR beta chain was retrieved from a study of CD8 T cells in Susac syndrome. Across the whole study: When their blood was taken, patients with Susac syndrome were therapy-naive, taking corticosteroids, or taking intravenous immunoglobulin alone.

Looked up from germline, CDR1 is DFQATT and CDR2 is SNEGSKA (reference sequence). The germline V and J ends were trimmed by 1 base and 2 bases, with 18 bases remaining between them. The CDR3 has 17 residues. General study results and limits: The number of individuals included in the study's TCR sequencing and HLA analysis was acknowledged as relatively small.

Regarding this clonotype: Antigen unknown.

From blood CD8+ and CD4+ T cells, TCR beta sequences were generated. With random hexamers, roughly 0.5 to 1 ug RNA was reverse transcribed. TCRdb ran MiXCR on the immunoSEQ multiplex PCR reads and lists one entry per CDR3 protein. The data hold 75,000 to 100,000 distinct CDR3 sequences, with approximately 95% observed a single time. This TCR was recovered from a human donor with Susac syndrome. Sequencing was performed on CD8+ T cells from PBMCs. The J gene is TRBJ2-1, the V gene TRBV20-1; tentatively, D is TRBD2 (6 bases). The CDR3 DNA sequence: TGCAGTGCTAGAGGACCTTTACGGGAGCCGACCTACAATGAGCAGTTCTTC. Encoded protein: CSARGPLREPTYNEQFF.